This TCR beta chain was identified in a study of T cell changes during pregnancy in multiple sclerosis. The table came from immunoSEQ multiplex PCR; TCRdb's copy has only in-frame clones and leaves some out. This table holds some 99,000 clones, approximately 93% found once. Trimming cost V 6 bases and J 0 bases, with 12 bases left between them. Looked up from germline, CDR1 is MNHEY and CDR2 is SVGAGI. This CDR3 comprises 14 residues. The starting material was peripheral blood, obtained after pregnancy. The chain couples TRBV6-5 to TRBJ2-7; D is possibly TRBD1 (6 bases). The source of this sequence is a female donor with multiple sclerosis, enrolled in a pregnancy study. The CDR3 here is CASSPGVSSYEQYF. The DNA of the CDR3 is TGTGCCAGCAGCCCAGGGGTAAGCTCCTACGAGCAGTACTTC.